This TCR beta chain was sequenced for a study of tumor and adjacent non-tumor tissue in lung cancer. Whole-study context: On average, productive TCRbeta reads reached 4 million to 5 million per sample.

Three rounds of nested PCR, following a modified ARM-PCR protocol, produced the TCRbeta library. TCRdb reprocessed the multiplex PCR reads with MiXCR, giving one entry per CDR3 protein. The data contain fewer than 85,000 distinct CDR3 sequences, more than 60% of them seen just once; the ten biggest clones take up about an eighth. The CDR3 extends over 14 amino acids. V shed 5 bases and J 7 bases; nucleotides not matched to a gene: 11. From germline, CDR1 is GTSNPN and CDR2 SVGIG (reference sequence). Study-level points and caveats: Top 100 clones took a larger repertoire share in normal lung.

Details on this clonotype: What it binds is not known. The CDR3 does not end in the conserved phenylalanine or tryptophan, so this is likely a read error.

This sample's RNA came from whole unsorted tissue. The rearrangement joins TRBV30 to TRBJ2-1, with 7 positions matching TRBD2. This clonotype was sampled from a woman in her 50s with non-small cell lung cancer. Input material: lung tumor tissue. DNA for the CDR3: TGTGCCTGGGGCTGGGGCGGGAGAGAAAATGAGCAGTTCCTC. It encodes CAWGWGGRENEQFL.